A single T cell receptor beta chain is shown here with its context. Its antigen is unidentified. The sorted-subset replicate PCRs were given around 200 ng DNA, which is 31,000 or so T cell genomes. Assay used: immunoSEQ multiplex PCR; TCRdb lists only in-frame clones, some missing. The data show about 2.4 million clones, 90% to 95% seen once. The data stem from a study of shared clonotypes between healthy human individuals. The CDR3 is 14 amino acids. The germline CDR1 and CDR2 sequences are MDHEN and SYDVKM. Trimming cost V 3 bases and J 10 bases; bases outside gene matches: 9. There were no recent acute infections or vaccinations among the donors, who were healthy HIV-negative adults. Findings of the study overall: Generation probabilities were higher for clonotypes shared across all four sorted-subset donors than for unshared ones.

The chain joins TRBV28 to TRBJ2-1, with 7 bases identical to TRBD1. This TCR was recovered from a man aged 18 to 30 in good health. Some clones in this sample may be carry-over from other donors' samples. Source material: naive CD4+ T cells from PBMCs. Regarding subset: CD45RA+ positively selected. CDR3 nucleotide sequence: TGTGCCAGCAGTTTGACAGGGAAACTTTGGGAGCAGTTCTTC. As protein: CASSLTGKLWEQFF.